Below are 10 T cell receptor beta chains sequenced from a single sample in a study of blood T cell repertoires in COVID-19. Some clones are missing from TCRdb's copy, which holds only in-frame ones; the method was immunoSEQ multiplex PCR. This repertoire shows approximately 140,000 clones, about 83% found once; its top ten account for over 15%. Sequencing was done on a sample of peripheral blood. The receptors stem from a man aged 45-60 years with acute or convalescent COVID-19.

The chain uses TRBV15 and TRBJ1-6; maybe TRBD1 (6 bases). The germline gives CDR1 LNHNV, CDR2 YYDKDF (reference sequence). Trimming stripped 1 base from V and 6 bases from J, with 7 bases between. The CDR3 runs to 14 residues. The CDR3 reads CATSRGTANSPLHF. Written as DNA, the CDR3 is TGTGCCACCAGCAGAGGGACAGCTAATTCACCCCTCCACTTT. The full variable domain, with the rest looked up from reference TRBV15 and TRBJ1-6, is DAMVIQNPRYQVTQFGKPVTLSCSQTLNHNVMYWYQQKSSQAPKLLFHYYDKDFNNEADTPDNFQSRRPNTSFCFLDIRSPGLGDTAMYLCATSRGTANSPLHFGNGTRLTVT.

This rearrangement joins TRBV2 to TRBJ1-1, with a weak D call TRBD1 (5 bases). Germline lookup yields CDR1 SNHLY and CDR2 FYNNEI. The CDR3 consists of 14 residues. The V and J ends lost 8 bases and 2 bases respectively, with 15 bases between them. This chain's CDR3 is CASRIQAKNTEAFF. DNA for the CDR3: TGTGCCAGCCGAATACAGGCTAAAAACACTGAAGCTTTCTTT.

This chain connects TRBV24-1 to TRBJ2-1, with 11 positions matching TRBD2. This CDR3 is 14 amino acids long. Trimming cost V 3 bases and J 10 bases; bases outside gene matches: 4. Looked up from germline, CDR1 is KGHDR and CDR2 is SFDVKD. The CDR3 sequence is CATSDQGLAEEQFF. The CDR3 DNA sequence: TGTGCCACCAGTGATCAGGGACTAGCGGAGGAGCAGTTCTTC.

The CDR3, as DNA: TGTGCCTGGAGCTCCGGGGTGAGGAGCTCTGGAAACACCATATATTTT. This translates into CAWSSGVRSSGNTIYF. The chain couples TRBV30 to TRBJ1-3, with unresolved D. V was trimmed by 3 bases and J by 0 bases, leaving 15 bases between them. The CDR3 is made up of 16 amino acids. CDR1 is GTSNPN and CDR2 is SVGIG in the germline V gene (reference sequence).

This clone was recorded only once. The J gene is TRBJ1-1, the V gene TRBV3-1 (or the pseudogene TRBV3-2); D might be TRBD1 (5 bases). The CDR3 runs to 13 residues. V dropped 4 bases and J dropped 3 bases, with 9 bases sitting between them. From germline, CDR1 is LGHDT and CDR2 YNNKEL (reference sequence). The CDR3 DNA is TGTGCCAGCAGCCCCAGGGTCGACACTGAAGCTTTCTTT. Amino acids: CASSPRVDTEAFF.

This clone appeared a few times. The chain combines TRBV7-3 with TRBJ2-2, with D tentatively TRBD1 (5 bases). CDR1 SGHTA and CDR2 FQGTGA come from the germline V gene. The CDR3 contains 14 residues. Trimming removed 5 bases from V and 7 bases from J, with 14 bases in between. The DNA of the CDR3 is TGTGCCAGCAGCAGAGGACACGAGCTCGGGGAGCTGTTTTTT. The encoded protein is CASSRGHELGELFF.

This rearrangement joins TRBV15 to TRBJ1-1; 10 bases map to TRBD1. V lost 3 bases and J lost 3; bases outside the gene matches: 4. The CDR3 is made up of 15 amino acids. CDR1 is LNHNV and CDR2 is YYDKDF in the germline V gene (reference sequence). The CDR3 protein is CATSSPGTGDTEAFF. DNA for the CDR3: TGTGCCACCAGCAGCCCCGGGACAGGGGACACTGAAGCTTTCTTT.

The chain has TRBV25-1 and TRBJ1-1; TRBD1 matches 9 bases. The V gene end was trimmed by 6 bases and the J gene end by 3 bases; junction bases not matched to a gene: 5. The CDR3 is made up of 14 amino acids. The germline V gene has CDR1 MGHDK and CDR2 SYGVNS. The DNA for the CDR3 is TGTGCCAGCAGAGGGACAGGGATGGACACTGAAGCTTTCTTT. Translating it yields CASRGTGMDTEAFF.

DNA of the CDR3: TGCGCCAGCAGCTTGGGGGAGGCAGGGCCCTATGGCTACACCTTC. As protein: CASSLGEAGPYGYTF. V usage is TRBV5-1 and J usage is TRBJ1-2; possibly TRBD1 for D (5 bases). Germline V lookup: CDR1 SGHRS, CDR2 YFSETQ. The CDR3 spans 15 residues. Trimming pared 0 bases from V and 4 bases from J, leaving 13 bases between.

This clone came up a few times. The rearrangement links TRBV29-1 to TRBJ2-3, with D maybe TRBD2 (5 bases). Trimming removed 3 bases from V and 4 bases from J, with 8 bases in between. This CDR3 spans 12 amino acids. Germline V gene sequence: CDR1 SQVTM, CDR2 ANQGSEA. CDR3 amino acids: CSVDGGADTQYF. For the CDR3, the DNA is TGCAGCGTTGATGGAGGCGCAGATACGCAGTATTTT.